The 21 T cell receptor beta chains listed next were all sequenced from one sample in a study of cytomegalovirus exposure and HLA in healthy donors. This PCR relied on a set of 60 Vbeta primers and 13 Jbeta primers. Measured with immunoSEQ multiplex PCR; TCRdb has only the in-frame clones, and not every one. The sample table includes roughly 74,000 clones. What was sequenced was PBMCs. These receptors were collected from a female donor in good health and CMV-seropositive.

The chain has TRBV7-6 and TRBJ1-5; tentative D call: TRBD1 (6 bases). This CDR3 has 14 residues. V shed 3 bases and J shed 7 bases, with 13 bases lying between them. Germline loops: CDR1 SGHVS, CDR2 FNYEAQ. DNA for the CDR3: TGTGCCAGCAGCTTGGAGACAGGAGCACAGCCCCAGCATTTT. Its translation is CASSLETGAQPQHF.

The chain links TRBV6-1 to TRBJ2-5; 12 bases are a match to TRBD2. The CDR3 loop spans 15 amino acids. V shed 8 bases and J 0 bases; nucleotides not matched to a gene: 4. Per the germline V gene, CDR1 is MNHNS and CDR2 is SASEGT. CDR3 loop: CASSLAGGNQETQYF. DNA of the CDR3: TGTGCCAGCTCACTAGCGGGGGGTAACCAAGAGACCCAGTACTTC.

This chain connects TRBV28 to TRBJ2-7, with D tentatively TRBD1 (5 bases). V shed 6 bases and J shed 4 bases, with 10 bases lying between them. The CDR3 covers 12 residues. Germline CDR1 reads MDHEN; CDR2 reads SYDVKM. The CDR3 DNA reads TGTGCCAGCAGAATACAGGAATACGAGCAGTACTTC. Residues: CASRIQEYEQYF.

This chain links TRBV6-1 with TRBJ1-5; 7 bases map to TRBD1. This CDR3 region has 14 residues. V lost 3 bases, J lost 7 bases, and 6 bases stayed unmatched. The germline V gene encodes CDR1 MNHNS and CDR2 SASEGT. CDR3 protein: CASSDRQGPQPQHF. CDR3 bases: TGTGCCAGCAGTGACCGACAGGGCCCCCAGCCCCAGCATTTT.

The chain carries TRBV5-1 and TRBJ2-3; 8 nucleotides match TRBD1. The CDR3 is 15 amino acids. The V gene end was trimmed by 3 bases and the J gene end by 6 bases; junction bases not matched to a gene: 9. Germline V gene data show CDR1 as SGHRS and CDR2 as YFSETQ. The CDR3 coding sequence is TGCGCCAGCAGCTCATCGGACAGGGCCCCTGATACGCAGTATTTT. Protein sequence: CASSSSDRAPDTQYF.

The chain carries TRBV6-5 and TRBJ2-5, with 7 bases matching TRBD2. Trimming at V came to 2 bases and at J to 0 bases, leaving 3 bases not matched to a gene. CDR1 is MNHEY, CDR2 SVGAGI, per germline. The CDR3 is made up of 15 amino acids. DNA of the CDR3: TGTGCCAGCAGTTACCTAGCGGATTACCAAGAGACCCAGTACTTC. It translates to CASSYLADYQETQYF.

V is TRBV27 and J is TRBJ2-2; the match to TRBD2 covers 12 bases. V shed 2 bases and J 5 bases; nucleotides not matched to a gene: 6. Germline CDR1 reads MNHEY; CDR2 reads SMNVEV (reference sequence). This CDR3 spans 17 amino acids. CDR3 sequence: CASSLPRLAGETGELFF. CDR3 coding DNA: TGTGCCAGCAGTTTACCCCGACTAGCGGGGGAGACCGGGGAGCTGTTTTTT.

The chain recombines TRBV29-1 with TRBJ2-7; perhaps TRBD2 as D (5 bases). The germline CDR1 and CDR2 sequences are SQVTM and ANQGSEA. The CDR3 is made up of 12 amino acids. The V gene lost 2 bases and the J gene lost 3 bases, with 8 bases spanning the gap. As DNA, the CDR3 is TGCAGCGTTGAATCGAGCGGCTACGAGCAGTACTTC. Translation: CSVESSGYEQYF.

The rearrangement joins TRBV9 to TRBJ1-1; 9 bases line up with TRBD1. V shed 4 bases, J shed 8 bases, and the junction held 12 bases outside the gene matches. The CDR3 extends over 15 amino acids. Germline assignment: CDR1 SGDLS and CDR2 YYNGEE. CDR3 sequence reads: CASSPRGDRAFEAFF. The CDR3 nucleotides are TGTGCCAGCAGCCCAAGGGGGGACAGGGCATTCGAAGCTTTCTTT. Based on the CDR3 plus reference TRBV9 and TRBJ1-1, the full variable domain is DSGVTQTPKHLITATGQRVTLRCSPRSGDLSVYWYQQSLDQGLQFLIQYYNGEERAKGNILERFSAQQFPDLHSELNLSSLELGDSALYFCASSPRGDRAFEAFFGQGTRLTVV.

J is TRBJ1-5 and V is TRBV15; D is unclear. The CDR3 has 12 residues. V lost 5 bases and J 4 bases, leaving 6 bases between the germline ends. CDR1 is LNHNV and CDR2 is YYDKDF in the germline V gene (reference sequence). The CDR3 sequence: CATSGQNQPQHF. CDR3 bases: TGTGCCACCAGCGGGCAGAATCAGCCCCAGCATTTT.

The V gene is TRBV7-8, the J gene TRBJ2-7; a possible D gene is TRBD2 (7 bases). The length of the CDR3 is 15 residues. CDR1 and CDR2 (germline): SGHVS, FQNEAQ. V lost 5 bases to trimming and J lost 0 bases, with 14 bases between them. The chain's CDR3 is CASSSAGAFSYEQYF. The CDR3 DNA follows: TGTGCCAGCAGCAGCGCGGGGGCTTTCTCCTACGAGCAGTACTTC. Using reference TRBV7-8 and TRBJ2-7 for the parts outside the CDR3, the full variable domain is GAGVSQSPRYKVAKRGQDVALRCDPISGHVSLFWYQQALGQGPEFLTYFQNEAQLDKSGLPSDRFFAERPEGSVSTLKIQRTQQEDSAVYLCASSSAGAFSYEQYFGPGTRLTVT.

To note about this clone: At one boundary the junction diverges from the germline segment, which might be a read error. J is TRBJ2-5 and V is TRBV7-7, with 13 bases that match TRBD2. CDR3 length: 15 residues. The V gene's germline CDR1 is SSHAT and CDR2 FNYEAQ (reference sequence). The CDR3 nucleotides read TGTGCTAGCAGCAGCACTAGCGGGGGGGGCGGGACCCAGTACTTC. The encoded protein is CASSSTSGGGGTQYF.

The rearrangement joins TRBV19 to TRBJ2-3; 11 nucleotides align to TRBD2. The CDR3 covers 16 residues. V dropped 3 bases and J dropped 0; count of bases not matched to a gene: 2. Germline CDR1 is LNHDA and CDR2 is SQIVND (reference sequence). The CDR3 sequence: CASSILAGGSTDTQYF. The CDR3 DNA sequence: TGTGCCAGTAGTATCCTAGCGGGAGGCAGCACAGATACGCAGTATTTT. Full variable domain (missing parts from reference TRBV19 and TRBJ2-3): DGGITQSPKYLFRKEGQNVTLSCEQNLNHDAMYWYRQDPGQGLRLIYYSQIVNDFQKGDIAEGYSVSREKKESFPLTVTSAQKNPTAFYLCASSILAGGSTDTQYFGPGTRLTVL.

This chain joins TRBV5-4 and TRBJ2-3, with D tentatively TRBD2 (6 bases). CDR1 and CDR2 from the germline V gene are SGHNT and YYREEE (reference sequence). Trimming left V 5 bases short and J 0 bases short, with 16 bases between. There are 16 residues in the CDR3. CDR3 nucleotide sequence: TGTGCCAGCAGTCCCGGGACTTCCGCTAGCACAGATACGCAGTATTTT. This sequence encodes CASSPGTSASTDTQYF.

The genes are TRBV30 and TRBJ1-5; the D gene is possibly TRBD1 (5 bases). The CDR3 runs 17 residues. Trimming pared 2 bases from V and 0 bases from J, leaving 17 bases between. CDR1 GTSNPN and CDR2 SVGIG come from the germline V gene (reference sequence). Here the CDR3 reads CAWSQGLPWDSNQPQHF. The CDR3 DNA follows: TGTGCCTGGAGTCAGGGATTACCCTGGGATAGCAATCAGCCCCAGCATTTT.

CDR3 coding DNA: TGCGCCAGCAGCTTGGTTGGGACTAGCGGTTCCTACGAGCAGTACTTC. Residues: CASSLVGTSGSYEQYF. The V call is TRBV5-1, the J call TRBJ2-7; 11 nucleotides align to TRBD2. The CDR3 loop spans 16 amino acids. Germline CDR1 reads SGHRS; CDR2 reads YFSETQ. V shed 0 bases, J shed 1 base, and the junction held 3 bases outside the gene matches.

The rearrangement links TRBV5-6 to TRBJ1-1, with unresolved D. Per the germline V gene, CDR1 is SGHDT and CDR2 is YYEEEE. V lost 4 bases and J 1 base, leaving 17 bases between the germline ends. The CDR3 has 16 residues. The CDR3 DNA reads TGTGCCAGCAGCCATCAACCGGGAGGGCGGAACACTGAAGCTTTCTTT. Encoded protein: CASSHQPGGRNTEAFF.

CDR3 residues: CASSLVADNTGELFF. CDR3 bases: TGTGCCAGCAGCTTAGTAGCGGATAACACCGGGGAGCTGTTTTTT. This rearrangement joins TRBV11-3 to TRBJ2-2; the D gene is possibly TRBD2 (6 bases). The germline V gene has CDR1 SGHNT and CDR2 YENEEA. The length of the CDR3 is 15 residues. Trimming removed 1 base from V and 2 bases from J, with 8 bases in between.

This chain connects TRBV29-1 to TRBJ2-2; TRBD2 aligns across 8 bases. Trimming cost V 4 bases and J 8 bases; bases outside gene matches: 6. The CDR3 totals 13 residues. The germline V gene encodes CDR1 SQVTM and CDR2 ANQGSEA. CDR3 sequence reads: CSVGSGSSGELFF. The CDR3 DNA reads as TGCAGCGTTGGAAGCGGGAGCTCAGGGGAGCTGTTTTTT.

Comment on this clone: An end of the junction differs from the germline gene, which may be a read error. The chain uses TRBV29-1 and TRBJ2-1; D possibly corresponds to TRBD2 (5 bases). The CDR3 contains 11 residues. Germline loops: CDR1 SQVTM, CDR2 ANQGSEA. Here the CDR3 reads CSVDRGPGTIF. The CDR3 DNA follows: TGCAGCGTTGACCGGGGTCCGGGCACTATCTTC.

The J gene is TRBJ2-7, the V gene TRBV7-8; tentative D call: TRBD2 (6 bases). The ends were cut back, 3 bases at V and 11 bases at J, with 23 bases in the middle. The CDR3 contains 15 residues. Looked up from germline, CDR1 is SGHVS and CDR2 is FQNEAQ. The CDR3 DNA sequence: TGTGCCAGCAGCTTGGGAGGAGGGGCCGAACGGGGGAAGTACTTC. Its protein product is CASSLGGGAERGKYF.